This T cell receptor beta chain originates from a study of cytomegalovirus exposure and HLA in healthy donors. This clone appeared a single time. What it recognizes is unknown. Losses at the gene ends were 3 bases for V and 5 bases for J; bases not matched to a gene: 5. From germline, CDR1 is MGHRA and CDR2 YSYEKL. CDR3 length: 14 amino acids. Measured with immunoSEQ multiplex PCR; TCRdb has only the in-frame clones, and not every one. The sample lists about 97,000 clones, around 96% occurring once. The donors were part of the roughly 120-subject validation cohort, which stood apart from the roughly 730-subject first cohort. Study observations and caveats: Rare sequences made up most TCRs, while some public TCRs were found in many donors. As was reported, the classifier diagnosed cytomegalovirus status with high specificity and sensitivity.

What was sequenced was PBMCs. The clonotype originates from a woman aged 18-29 years in good health and CMV-seronegative. This chain joins TRBV4-1 and TRBJ1-2, with 8 bases that match TRBD1. The CDR3 DNA follows: TGCGCCAGCAGCCAGACAGGGGCGGGATATGGCTACACCTTC. Amino acids: CASSQTGAGYGYTF.